This TCR beta chain derives from a study of cytomegalovirus exposure and HLA in healthy donors. Study-level points and caveats: Apparent HLA restriction characterized most CMV-associated TCR beta chains in a later analysis. TCR beta V- and J-gene trimming was later associated with a missense DCLRE1C variant. Some public TCRs appeared in many individuals, while most sequences were rare.

For this clone: Its target is not known.

The germline V gene has CDR1 SGHDT and CDR2 YYEEEE. This CDR3 has 16 residues. Trimming shortened V by 5 bases and J by 0 bases, and 17 bases separated the two germline ends. Use of 60 Vbeta and 13 Jbeta primers characterized the PCR. Assay used: immunoSEQ multiplex PCR; TCRdb lists only in-frame clones, some missing. The table has more than 95,000 clones, 60% to 85% seen once. This TCR derives from a young woman in good health and CMV-seropositive. J is TRBJ2-5 and V is TRBV5-6; a possible D gene is TRBD1 (6 bases). Specimen: PBMCs. The CDR3 nucleotides read TGTGCCAGCAGGCCGGGACACCGAACGTACCAAGAGACCCAGTACTTC. It codes for CASRPGHRTYQETQYF.